This TCR beta chain is from a study of cytomegalovirus exposure and HLA in healthy donors. In this sample, this clone is medium-sized. Donors showed nominal health when sampled, although they likely had unrecorded immune exposures. Primers: 60 Vbeta forward and 13 Jbeta reverse. Method: immunoSEQ multiplex PCR; TCRdb's copy keeps in-frame clones and lacks some. The sample holds 55,000 to 80,000 clones; about three quarters are singletons and the top ten take almost 7.5%. The CDR3 is made up of 15 amino acids. The germline V gene encodes CDR1 MNHNS and CDR2 SASEGT. Trimming took 6 bases from V and 6 from J, leaving 19 bases between them.

This receptor was taken from a woman in her 30s in good health and CMV-seropositive. This chain joins TRBV6-1 and TRBJ2-3, with a tentative D call TRBD1 (5 bases). The material sequenced was PBMCs. CDR3 in amino acids: CASSREGARYDTQYF. The CDR3 DNA follows: TGTGCCAGCAGCCGCGAAGGGGCGAGATACGATACGCAGTATTTT.